Each of the 2 T cell receptor beta chains below was sequenced from the same sample in a study of shared clonotypes between healthy human individuals. Data came from immunoSEQ multiplex PCR; TCRdb stores just in-frame clones and leaves some out. This table has about 980,000 clones, 70% to 85% appearing once. Input material: memory CD4+ T cells sorted from blood. The subset denotes: CD45RA-negative fraction. These receptors all stem from a man in his late teens or twenties in good health.

This clone was picked up one time. V is TRBV6-1 and J is TRBJ2-3; weak D call: TRBD1 (5 bases). The length of the CDR3 is 15 residues. Trimming cost V 4 bases and J 3 bases, with 14 bases left between them. CDR1 is MNHNS, CDR2 SASEGT, per germline. CDR3 nucleotide sequence: TGTGCCAGCAGTGTGGGCAGGGTTGCTACAGATACGCAGTATTTT. Amino acid sequence: CASSVGRVATDTQYF.

This clone was seen a few times. V gene TRBV11-2 combines with J gene TRBJ1-6; D unresolved. The CDR3 extends over 17 amino acids. The V end lost 5 bases, the J end lost 6 bases, and 20 bases lay between the germline ends. Per germline, CDR1 SGHAT and CDR2 FQNNGV. Here the CDR3 reads CASSMHSPRRFNSPLHF. In DNA form, the CDR3 reads TGTGCCAGCAGCATGCACAGCCCGAGGAGGTTTAATTCACCCCTCCACTTT. Using reference TRBV11-2 and TRBJ1-6 for the parts outside the CDR3, the full variable domain is EAGVAQSPRYKIIEKRQSVAFWCNPISGHATLYWYQQILGQGPKLLIQFQNNGVVDDSQLPKDRFSAERLKGVDSTLKIQPAKLEDSAVYLCASSMHSPRRFNSPLHFGNGTRLTVT.